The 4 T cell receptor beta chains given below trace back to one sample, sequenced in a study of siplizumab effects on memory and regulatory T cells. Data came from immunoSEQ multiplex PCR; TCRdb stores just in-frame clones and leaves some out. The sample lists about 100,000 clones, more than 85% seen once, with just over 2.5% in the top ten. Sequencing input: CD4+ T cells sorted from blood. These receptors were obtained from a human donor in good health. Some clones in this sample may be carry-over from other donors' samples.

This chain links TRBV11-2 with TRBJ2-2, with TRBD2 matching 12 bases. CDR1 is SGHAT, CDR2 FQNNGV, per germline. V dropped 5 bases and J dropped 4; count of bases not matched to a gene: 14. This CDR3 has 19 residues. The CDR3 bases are TGTGCCAGCAGCCCTCACCCTTTACTAGCGGGAGGAAGCACCGGGGAGCTGTTTTTT. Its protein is CASSPHPLLAGGSTGELFF.

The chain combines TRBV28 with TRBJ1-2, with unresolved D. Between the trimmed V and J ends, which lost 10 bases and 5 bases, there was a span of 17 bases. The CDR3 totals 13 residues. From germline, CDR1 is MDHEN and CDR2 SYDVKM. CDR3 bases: TGTGCCACCAAGACGCAGGCGAAATATGGCTACACCTTC. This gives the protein CATKTQAKYGYTF.

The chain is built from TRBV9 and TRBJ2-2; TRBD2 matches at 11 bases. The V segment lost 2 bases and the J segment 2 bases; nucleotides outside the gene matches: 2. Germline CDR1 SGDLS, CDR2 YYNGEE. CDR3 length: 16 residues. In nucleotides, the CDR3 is TGTGCCAGCAGCGTGGGGACTAGCGGAAACACCGGGGAGCTGTTTTTT. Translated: CASSVGTSGNTGELFF.

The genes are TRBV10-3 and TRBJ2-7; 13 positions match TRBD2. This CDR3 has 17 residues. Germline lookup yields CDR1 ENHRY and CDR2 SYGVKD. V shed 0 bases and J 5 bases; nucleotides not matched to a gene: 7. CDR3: CAISESRGLAGSDEQYF. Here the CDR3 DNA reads TGTGCCATCAGTGAGTCGAGGGGACTAGCGGGATCGGACGAGCAGTACTTC.